This T cell receptor beta chain originates from a study of blood T cells in healthy people across ages. This clonotype has only a few counts. What it binds is unknown. Overall study results and limits: Estimates of diversity drawn from one million T cells were considered underestimates.

Using a J-beta primer mix together with a sample-barcoded 5' primer, a second PCR was run for about 7 to 12 cycles. TCRdb called the 5' RACE reads again in MiXCR, with one record for every CDR3 protein. The sample records about 720,000 distinct CDR3 sequences, 22% being singletons. The CDR3 consists of 14 residues. V was shortened by 0 bases and J by 2 bases, with 7 bases between the two germline ends. RNA extraction gave at least 5.5 micrograms of total RNA per sample. The sequence came from a man aged 65-85 years in good health. This chain uses TRBV12-3 or TRBV12-4 with TRBJ1-2; D remains unclear. The source material was blood. CDR3 region: CASSLAGRNYGYTF. The DNA for the CDR3 is TGTGCCAGCAGTTTAGCCGGCAGAAACTATGGCTACACCTTC.